The clone carrying this T cell receptor beta chain was seen a few times. Its specificity is not known. Following a roughly 9-day culture, CD4+ T cells were purified. This record comes from a study of vaccination effects on CD4 cells after COVID-19. Across the study: Antigen-specific CD4+ T cells were first expanded with viral peptide pools by the ViraFEST assay and only then sequenced. Each participant received a vaccine that was either BNT162b2 or mRNA-1273, given as two doses.

Using immunoSEQ multiplex PCR, the repertoire was profiled, and TCRdb retains in-frame clones only, with some absent. The table records 70,000 or so clones, around 77% of them present only once. This clonotype was sampled from a human donor who received a COVID-19 vaccine. The sample here was CD4+ T cells from PBMCs cultured without peptide, taken before COVID-19 vaccination.

The CDR3 DNA follows: TGTGCCAGCGATAGCGGGGGGTTGAACACCGGGGAGCTGTTTTTT. This codes for CASDSGGLNTGELFF. The chain recombines TRBV9 with TRBJ2-2; 10 nucleotides agree with TRBD2. The CDR3 consists of 15 residues. Germline V gives CDR1 SGDLS, CDR2 YYNGEE. J lost 1 base, V lost 7 bases, and 4 bases had no gene match.